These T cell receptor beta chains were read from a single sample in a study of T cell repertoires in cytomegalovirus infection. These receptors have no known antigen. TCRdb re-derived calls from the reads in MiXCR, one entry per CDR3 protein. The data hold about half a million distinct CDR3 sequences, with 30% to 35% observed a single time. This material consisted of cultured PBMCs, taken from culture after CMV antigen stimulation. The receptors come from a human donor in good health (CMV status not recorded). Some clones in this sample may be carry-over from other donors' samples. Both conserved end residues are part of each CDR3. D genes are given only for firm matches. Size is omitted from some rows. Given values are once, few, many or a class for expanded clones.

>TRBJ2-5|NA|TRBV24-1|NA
CATSDFQETQYF
TGTGCCACCAGTGATTTTCAAGAGACCCAGTACTTC
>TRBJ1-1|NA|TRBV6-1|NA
CASSGGINTEAFF
TGTGCCAGCAGTGGGGGTATTAACACTGAAGCTTTCTTT
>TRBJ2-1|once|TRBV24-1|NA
CATSPRGRNEQFF
TGTGCCACCAGTCCCCGGGGGAGAAATGAGCAGTTCTTC
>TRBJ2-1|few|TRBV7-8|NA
CASSNPLRSYNEQFF
TGTGCCAGCAGCAACCCCCTGAGGTCCTACAATGAGCAGTTCTTC
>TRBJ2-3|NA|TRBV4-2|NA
CASSQARGGVDTQYF
TGTGCCAGCAGCCAAGCGAGAGGAGGGGTAGATACGCAGTATTTT
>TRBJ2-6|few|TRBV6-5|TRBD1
CASSYFGQASSGANVLTF
TGTGCCAGCAGTTACTTCGGACAGGCGTCCTCTGGGGCCAACGTCCTGACTTTC
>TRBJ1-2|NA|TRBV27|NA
CASSFTEGGGNDGYTF
TGTGCCAGCAGTTTCACCGAAGGGGGGGGGAACGATGGCTACACCTTC
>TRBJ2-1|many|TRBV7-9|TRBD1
CASSPVGQGVSNEQFF
TGTGCCAGCAGCCCCGTGGGACAGGGGGTAAGCAATGAGCAGTTCTTC
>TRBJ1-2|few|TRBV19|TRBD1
CASSSQKTGNYGYTF
TGTGCCAGTAGTAGTCAGAAGACAGGGAACTATGGCTACACCTTC
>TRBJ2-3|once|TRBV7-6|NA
CASSFTAGPSADTQYF
TGTGCCAGCAGCTTTACGGCGGGGCCGAGCGCAGATACGCAGTATTTT
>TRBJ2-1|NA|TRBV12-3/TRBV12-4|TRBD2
CASRQAASGRALHEQFF
TGTGCCAGCAGACAAGCCGCTAGCGGGAGGGCCTTACATGAGCAGTTCTTC
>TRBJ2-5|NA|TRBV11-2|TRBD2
CASSLGTSGSRETQYF
TGTGCCAGCAGCCTAGGGACTAGCGGGAGTCGAGAGACCCAGTACTTC
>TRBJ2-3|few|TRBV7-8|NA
CASSSSGWRNLAHTQYF
TGTGCCAGCAGCTCGAGCGGGTGGAGAAACTTAGCGCATACGCAGTATTTT
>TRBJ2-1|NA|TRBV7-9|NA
CASSLHTDSHNEQFF
TGTGCCAGCAGCTTACACACAGACAGTCACAATGAGCAGTTCTTC
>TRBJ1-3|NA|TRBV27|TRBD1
CASSFRDRDFTNGNTIYF
TGTGCCAGCAGTTTCCGGGACAGGGATTTTACTAACGGAAACACCATATATTTT
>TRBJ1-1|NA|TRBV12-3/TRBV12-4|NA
CASTIDPTGKAFF
TGTGCCAGCACCATCGACCCCACAGGGAAAGCTTTCTTT
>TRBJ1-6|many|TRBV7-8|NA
CASSLGARSVGTSPLHF
TGTGCCAGCAGCTTAGGAGCCCGTTCGGTTGGGACTTCACCCCTCCACTTT
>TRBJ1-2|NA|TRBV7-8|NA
CASSFQGFPNYGYTF
TGTGCCAGCAGCTTCCAGGGATTCCCTAACTATGGCTACACCTTC
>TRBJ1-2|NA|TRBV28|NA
CASRGTEANYGYTF
TGTGCCAGCAGGGGGACGGAGGCTAACTATGGCTACACCTTC
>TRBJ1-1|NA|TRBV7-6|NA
CASSLVPGGTEAFF
TGTGCCAGCAGCCTAGTACCCGGGGGGACTGAAGCTTTCTTT
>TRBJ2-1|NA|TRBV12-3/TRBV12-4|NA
CASSLRRLRLATSPSNNEQFF
TGTGCCAGCAGTTTACGACGTCTTAGGCTAGCGACCTCCCCATCCAACAATGAGCAGTTCTTC
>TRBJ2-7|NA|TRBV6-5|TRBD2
CASSPGAGGPYEQYF
TGTGCCAGCAGTCCCGGAGCGGGAGGGCCCTACGAGCAGTACTTC